The 23 T cell receptor beta chains listed next were all sequenced from one sample in a study of patients and donors after allogeneic stem cell transplantation. One entry per CDR3 protein results from TCRdb running MiXCR on the RT-PCR reads. The sample has hundreds of thousands of distinct CDR3 sequences, 16% seen once. Sequences were obtained from blood, either unsorted or a sorted T cell fraction (not recorded which). Source of these receptors: a human donor who was either an allogeneic HSCT recipient or a stem cell or donor lymphocyte infusion donor (not recorded which). It is not recorded whose cells these are; they may come from a transplant donor.

The gene calls are TRBV3-1 and TRBJ2-6; the D is unclear. CDR3 length: 15 residues. CDR1 is LGHDT and CDR2 is YNNKEL in the germline V gene (reference sequence). Deletions cut 1 base from V and 0 bases from J, with 4 bases between. The CDR3 DNA is TGTGCCAGCAGCCAAGTAAGCTCTGGGGCCAACGTCCTGACTTTC. It codes for CASSQVSSGANVLTF.

The J gene is TRBJ2-7, the V gene TRBV20-1; 7 positions agree with TRBD2. The CDR3 extends over 14 amino acids. Trimming removed 3 bases from V and 1 base from J; junction bases left unmatched: 6. The germline CDR1 and CDR2 sequences are DFQATT and SNEGSKA (reference sequence). The CDR3, as DNA: TGCAGTGCTAGTCGGCGGGAGTTTTCCTACGAGCAGTACTTC. This encodes CSASRREFSYEQYF.

This rearrangement joins TRBV7-7 to TRBJ2-1; 7 bases map to TRBD2. Germline V gene lookup returns CDR1 SSHAT and CDR2 FNYEAQ (reference sequence). The CDR3 runs to 15 residues. With V trimmed by 1 base and J by 5 bases, 5 bases remained unmatched. The CDR3 DNA follows: TGTGCCAGCAGCTTAGAAGCGGGGTTTCACAATGAGCAGTTCTTC. As protein: CASSLEAGFHNEQFF.

This clonotype appeared a few times. J is TRBJ1-6 and V is TRBV14, with TRBD1 identical over 7 bases. Germline V gives CDR1 SGHDN, CDR2 FVKESK. Trimming at V came to 3 bases and at J to 8 bases, leaving 7 bases not matched to a gene. This CDR3 contains 15 residues. CDR3 protein: CASSHTGVFDSPLHF. CDR3 DNA: TGTGCCAGCAGCCATACAGGGGTTTTTGATTCACCCCTCCACTTT.

This rearrangement joins TRBV12-3 or TRBV12-4 to TRBJ2-7; D unresolved. The CDR3 runs to 13 residues. Between the trimmed V and J ends, which lost 6 bases and 6 bases, there was a span of 15 bases. The CDR3 bases are TGTGCCAGCAGCCCCCGGACGGTGTCCGAGCAGTACTTC. This codes for CASSPRTVSEQYF.

This sequence joins TRBV5-1 and TRBJ2-5, with unresolved D. Germline V lookup: CDR1 SGHRS, CDR2 YFSETQ. The CDR3 has 14 residues. Trimming cost V 0 bases and J 2 bases, with 8 bases left between them. The CDR3 DNA sequence: TGCGCCAGCAGCTTGGATGGCACACAAGAGACCCAGTACTTC. It specifies CASSLDGTQETQYF.

This clonotype showed up just a few times. This chain uses TRBV28 with TRBJ2-1; D is undetermined. This CDR3 comprises 13 residues. CDR1 and CDR2 from the germline V gene are MDHEN and SYDVKM. V dropped 1 base and J dropped 10 bases, with 11 bases sitting between them. The chain's CDR3 is CASSLLTQLEQFF. CDR3 sequence (DNA): TGTGCCAGCAGTTTATTAACCCAGCTAGAGCAGTTCTTC.

The chain employs TRBV20-1 and TRBJ2-1; the D gene is possibly TRBD2 (6 bases). Looked up from germline, CDR1 is DFQATT and CDR2 is SNEGSKA (reference sequence). The CDR3 runs to 18 residues. V was clipped by 1 base and J by 0 bases, with 19 bases between them. CDR3 nucleotide sequence: TGCAGTGCTAGAGCCTTCCTTGAAGCGGGCAGCTCCTACAATGAGCAGTTCTTC. This gives the protein CSARAFLEAGSSYNEQFF.

The chain uses TRBV12-3 or TRBV12-4 and TRBJ2-1; D may be TRBD2 (6 bases). Deletions cut 7 bases from V and 6 bases from J, with 13 bases between. The CDR3 runs to 13 residues. The CDR3 protein is CASIGTPGNEQFF. CDR3 coding DNA: TGTGCCAGCATCGGGACTCCGGGCAATGAGCAGTTCTTC.

The table lists this clonotype with a few counts. The rearrangement links TRBV19 to TRBJ2-2; D is undetermined. Germline loops: CDR1 LNHDA, CDR2 SQIVND (reference sequence). The CDR3 covers 12 residues. V was pared by 6 bases and J by 6 bases, with 8 bases between. The CDR3 bases are TGTGCCAGTAGAAATGACCCCGGGGAGCTGTTTTTT. Protein product: CASRNDPGELFF.

V gene TRBV19 combines with J gene TRBJ2-1; maybe TRBD1 (6 bases). From germline, CDR1 is LNHDA and CDR2 SQIVND (reference sequence). The length of the CDR3 is 15 residues. V was clipped by 7 bases and J by 5 bases, with 18 bases between them. CDR3 sequence reads: CASTLLGANDNEQFF. The CDR3 DNA reads TGTGCCAGTACCCTTCTGGGGGCGAATGACAATGAGCAGTTCTTC. Full variable domain (remainder filled in from reference TRBV19 and TRBJ2-1): DGGITQSPKYLFRKEGQNVTLSCEQNLNHDAMYWYRQDPGQGLRLIYYSQIVNDFQKGDIAEGYSVSREKKESFPLTVTSAQKNPTAFYLCASTLLGANDNEQFFGPGTRLTVL.

This chain links TRBV15 with TRBJ1-5; D gene ambiguous. This CDR3 spans 13 amino acids. CDR1 and CDR2 from the germline V gene are LNHNV and YYDKDF (reference sequence). V gave up 1 base and J gave up 5 bases, with 6 bases separating them. For the CDR3, the DNA is TGTGCCACCAGCAGAGGGGCCTATCAGCCCCAGCATTTT. Its protein product is CATSRGAYQPQHF.

This clonotype was seen only a few times. The V and J genes are TRBV15 and TRBJ2-6, with 8 bases lining up with TRBD1. The CDR3 totals 17 residues. Germline CDR1 is LNHNV and CDR2 is YYDKDF (reference sequence). The trim removed 3 bases at V and 0 bases at J, leaving 4 bases unmatched. The CDR3 protein is CATSRDRALSGANVLTF. The CDR3 nucleotides read TGTGCCACCAGCAGGGACAGGGCCCTCTCTGGGGCCAACGTCCTGACTTTC.

V usage is TRBV20-1 and J usage is TRBJ1-1, with D tentatively TRBD1 (5 bases). Per germline, CDR1 DFQATT and CDR2 SNEGSKA (reference sequence). This CDR3 region has 15 residues. V lost 5 bases and J lost 0, with 16 bases in between. The CDR3 nucleotides are TGCAGTGCTTGGATCGGGGGACGGTTGAACACTGAAGCTTTCTTT. Amino acids: CSAWIGGRLNTEAFF.

This clonotype was detected ten times or more. The genes are TRBV12-3 or TRBV12-4 and TRBJ1-2, with D perhaps matching TRBD1 (6 bases). The CDR3 is 13 amino acids. The V and J ends lost 7 bases and 4 bases respectively, with 13 bases between them. The CDR3 bases are TGTGCCAGCACCGGGGACACCTTCTATGGCTACACCTTC. It is translated as CASTGDTFYGYTF.

This clonotype was found many times. V and J are TRBV28 and TRBJ2-3; the D is unclear. CDR1 is MDHEN and CDR2 is SYDVKM in the germline V gene. The CDR3 covers 14 residues. V lost 2 bases and J 0 bases, leaving 6 bases between the germline ends. In DNA form, the CDR3 reads TGTGCCAGCAGTTTACCTTTTAGCACAGATACGCAGTATTTT. Encoded protein: CASSLPFSTDTQYF.

This chain links TRBV3-1 with TRBJ2-5; 10 nucleotides align to TRBD2. Germline assignment: CDR1 LGHDT and CDR2 YNNKEL (reference sequence). The CDR3 has 16 residues. V lost 1 base to trimming and J lost 4 bases; unmatched junction nucleotides: 6. CDR3 sequence: CASSQVLAGGGETQYF. The DNA for the CDR3 is TGTGCCAGCAGCCAAGTTTTAGCGGGAGGTGGAGAGACCCAGTACTTC.

At least ten counts were recorded for this clonotype. The chain uses TRBV3-1 and TRBJ2-1; perhaps TRBD2 as D (5 bases). This CDR3 region has 15 residues. Germline V gene data show CDR1 as LGHDT and CDR2 as YNNKEL (reference sequence). V was clipped by 0 bases and J by 7 bases, with 13 bases between them. The CDR3 is CASSQEGRYGNEQFF. The CDR3, as DNA: TGTGCCAGCAGCCAAGAAGGGAGATATGGGAATGAGCAGTTCTTC.

This clonotype was recorded a few times. This chain connects TRBV5-4 to TRBJ2-2; D may be TRBD1 (5 bases). In germline, CDR1 is SGHNT, CDR2 YYREEE (reference sequence). The CDR3 covers 17 residues. Trimming took off 4 bases at V and 1 base at J, with 17 bases between the two ends. CDR3: CASSPSPRRENTGELFF. The CDR3 DNA reads as TGTGCCAGCAGCCCGTCCCCCCGCAGGGAGAACACCGGGGAGCTGTTTTTT.

The genes are TRBV29-1 and TRBJ2-7; tentative D call: TRBD1 (5 bases). Germline lookup yields CDR1 SQVTM and CDR2 ANQGSEA. V dropped 4 bases and J dropped 4 bases, with 11 bases sitting between them. The CDR3 is 12 residues long. As DNA, the CDR3 is TGCAGCGTTGTCCCCGACAGTTACGAGCAGTACTTC. It translates to CSVVPDSYEQYF.

There are many counts of this clonotype. This chain joins TRBV19 and TRBJ2-7; no definite D call. Germline V gene lookup returns CDR1 LNHDA and CDR2 SQIVND (reference sequence). V gave up 6 bases and J gave up 4 bases, with 16 bases separating them. The CDR3 consists of 14 residues. This chain's CDR3 is CASSQTASGYEQYF. The DNA of the CDR3 is TGTGCCAGTAGCCAAACGGCCAGTGGATACGAGCAGTACTTC.

This clonotype was counted a few times. The chain uses TRBV20-1 and TRBJ2-2, with TRBD1 identical over 9 bases. The CDR3 is 15 amino acids. J gave up 6 bases and V 4 bases, and 9 bases lay outside the gene matches. Germline CDR1 reads DFQATT; CDR2 reads SNEGSKA (reference sequence). The CDR3 here is CSATGTGSISGELFF. For the CDR3, the DNA is TGCAGTGCTACCGGGACAGGGAGTATATCCGGGGAGCTGTTTTTT.

A few counts support this clonotype. The V and J genes are TRBV3-1 and TRBJ2-7; no definite D call. The CDR3 loop spans 12 amino acids. Per the germline V gene, CDR1 is LGHDT and CDR2 is YNNKEL (reference sequence). Trimming cost V 1 base and J 4 bases, with 5 bases left between them. The CDR3 loop is CASSQAFYEQYF. The DNA for the CDR3 is TGTGCCAGCAGCCAAGCCTTTTACGAGCAGTACTTC.